These 24 T cell receptor beta chains came from one sample sequenced in a study of early T cells in non-severe SARS-CoV-2 infection. TCRdb re-analysed the 5' RACE reads in MiXCR, keeping a single row per CDR3 protein. The sample includes tens of thousands of distinct CDR3 sequences, over 5% of them seen just once. Sequencing was done on a sample of whole blood. The receptors here all came from an adult who was a healthcare worker with PCR-confirmed SARS-CoV-2 infection or an uninfected control (not recorded which).

The sample holds many counts of this clonotype. The rearrangement uses TRBV2 and TRBJ2-6; unclear D gene. The CDR3 has 14 residues. Germline V gives CDR1 SNHLY, CDR2 FYNNEI. Trimming stripped 8 bases from V and 0 bases from J, with 8 bases between. The DNA for the CDR3 is TGTGCCAGCCAATGGTACTCTGGGGCCAACGTCCTGACTTTC. Amino acid sequence: CASQWYSGANVLTF.

This clonotype came up many times. The chain uses TRBV11-2 and TRBJ2-2; 8 bases align to TRBD2. Per the germline V gene, CDR1 is SGHAT and CDR2 is FQNNGV. The CDR3 sequence is 18 residues long. The junction had 11 bases not matched to a gene; V was cut back by 3 bases and J by 2 bases. The CDR3, as DNA: TGTGCCAGCAGCTTCGAACCGCGAGCGGGGGTAAACACCGGGGAGCTGTTTTTT. It yields the protein CASSFEPRAGVNTGELFF.

The table lists this clonotype with many counts. This rearrangement joins TRBV12-3 or TRBV12-4 to TRBJ2-1; D not resolved. Trimming removed 1 base from V and 6 bases from J, with 13 bases in between. CDR3 length equals 15 residues. The CDR3 loop is CASSLVVGSGNEQFF. In DNA, the CDR3 is TGTGCCAGCAGTTTAGTTGTAGGCTCGGGCAATGAGCAGTTCTTC.

This clonotype was picked up many times. The V call is TRBV12-3 or TRBV12-4, the J call TRBJ1-1; D not resolved. This CDR3 region has 15 residues. Trimming pared 4 bases from V and 2 bases from J, leaving 14 bases between. Written as DNA, the CDR3 is TGTGCCAGCAGTTATCTAAGGTCGCTTAACACTGAAGCTTTCTTT. Translating gives CASSYLRSLNTEAFF.

The rearrangement uses TRBV7-2 and TRBJ2-1; either TRBD1 or TRBD2 may supply D (5 bases each). The CDR3 has 14 residues. The germline V and J ends were trimmed by 6 bases and 12 bases, with 21 bases remaining between them. Per germline, CDR1 SGHTA and CDR2 FQGNSA. CDR3 nucleotide sequence: TGTGCCAGCAGTTCCGCCGGGACCCATGGTGCGCAGTTCTTC. It specifies CASSSAGTHGAQFF.

This clonotype was seen ten or more times. The gene calls are TRBV6-1 and TRBJ1-3; D is unclear. The germline V gene has CDR1 MNHNS and CDR2 SASEGT. Trimming shortened V by 6 bases and J by 0 bases, and 6 bases separated the two germline ends. The CDR3 has 13 residues. CDR3 loop: CASSSRSGNTIYF. CDR3 DNA sequence: TGTGCCAGCAGCTCGCGCTCTGGAAACACCATATATTTT.

This sequence joins TRBV7-2 and TRBJ2-2; D gene unclear. V was cut by 5 bases and J by 6 bases, with 10 bases left in between. The CDR3 consists of 13 residues. From germline, CDR1 is SGHTA and CDR2 FQGNSA. The CDR3 sequence is CASSPGFSGELFF. The CDR3 region has the DNA TGTGCCAGCAGCCCAGGATTCTCCGGGGAGCTGTTTTTT.

The sample holds a few counts of this clonotype. The chain recombines TRBV24-1 with TRBJ2-2; 8 positions match TRBD1. Trimming took 7 bases from V and 5 from J; bases not matched to a gene: 8. The CDR3 extends over 15 amino acids. CDR1 and CDR2 from the germline V gene are KGHDR and SFDVKD. CDR3 bases: TGTGCCACCAGCGAACAGGGGGAATTAACCGGGGAGCTGTTTTTT. Translating gives CATSEQGELTGELFF.

This clonotype was seen at least ten times. For the CDR3, the DNA is TGTGCCAGCAGCTTAGACCGAACCTACGAGCAGTACTTC. Translation gives CASSLDRTYEQYF. The chain links TRBV7-9 to TRBJ2-7; D remains unclear. The V end was cut by 1 base, the J end by 2 bases, with 6 bases between. This CDR3 has 13 residues. Per germline, CDR1 SEHNR and CDR2 FQNEAQ (reference sequence).

The V call is TRBV28, the J call TRBJ2-5, with D hard to call. The CDR3 sequence is 14 residues long. The germline CDR1 and CDR2 sequences are MDHEN and SYDVKM. Trimming left V 7 bases short and J 1 base short, with 13 bases between. The CDR3 nucleotides read TGTGCCAGCACCGCGCCCCAGGCCCAAGAGACCCAGTACTTC. Translated: CASTAPQAQETQYF.

This clonotype was found many times. This chain connects TRBV7-2 to TRBJ2-1; 14 bases line up with TRBD2. Germline trimming cut 7 bases from V and 8 bases from J; bases unmatched to any gene: 10. Germline V gene lookup returns CDR1 SGHTA and CDR2 FQGNSA. The CDR3 spans 16 residues. CDR3 DNA sequence: TGTGCCAGCACGCCACAACTGGGACTAGCGGGAGATGAGCAGTTCTTC. Its translation: CASTPQLGLAGDEQFF.

A note on this clonotype: The junction differs from germline at one of its ends, possibly a read error. The chain employs TRBV12-3 or TRBV12-4 and TRBJ2-7; D not certain. This CDR3 spans 14 amino acids. This CDR3 is CANSPLMGLYEQYF. DNA for the CDR3: TGTGCCAACAGTCCCCTAATGGGCCTCTACGAGCAGTACTTC.

This clonotype has a count of ten or more. This chain links TRBV6-6 with TRBJ1-4, with D perhaps TRBD1 (5 bases). Germline CDR1 is MNHNY and CDR2 is SVGAGI (reference sequence). The length of the CDR3 is 15 residues. The V end lost 5 bases, the J end lost 5 bases, and 15 bases lay between the germline ends. The CDR3 region is CASSQSGTANEKLFF. CDR3 DNA sequence: TGTGCCAGCAGTCAGTCCGGGACGGCAAATGAAAAACTGTTTTTT.

This clonotype was observed many times. V and J are TRBV12-3 or TRBV12-4 and TRBJ1-1; D gene unclear. This CDR3 is built from 13 residues. V lost 2 bases and J lost 1, with 5 bases in between. CDR3 loop: CASSLRANTEAFF. The CDR3 coding sequence is TGTGCCAGCAGTTTACGGGCGAACACTGAAGCTTTCTTT.

This clonotype has ten or more counts. The chain employs TRBV28 and TRBJ1-4; TRBD1 might be the D (6 bases). The CDR3 contains 18 residues. CDR1 is MDHEN and CDR2 is SYDVKM in the germline V gene. Deletions cut 7 bases from V and 1 base from J, with 22 bases between. This chain's CDR3 is CASTGWDNSDGTNEKLFF. CDR3 nucleotide sequence: TGTGCCAGCACGGGATGGGACAACTCGGATGGAACTAATGAAAAACTGTTTTTT.

This clonotype was seen many times. V gene TRBV20-1 combines with J gene TRBJ1-2; no clear D gene. Trimming took 0 bases from V and 2 from J, leaving 13 bases between them. The CDR3 covers 15 residues. CDR1 DFQATT and CDR2 SNEGSKA come from the germline V gene (reference sequence). CDR3 sequence (DNA): TGCAGTGCTAGAGATCTAGGCCAGGCCAACTATGGCTACACCTTC. Its protein product is CSARDLGQANYGYTF.

This clonotype was seen a handful of times. This chain joins TRBV7-2 and TRBJ1-1; unclear D gene. CDR1 is SGHTA, CDR2 FQGNSA, per germline. This CDR3 has 14 residues. V lost 1 base, J lost 9 bases, and 15 bases lay in between. CDR3 protein: CASSLESSEGQAFF. The CDR3 nucleotides read TGTGCCAGCAGCTTAGAGTCCTCAGAGGGCCAAGCTTTCTTT.

At least ten counts were recorded for this clonotype. V usage is TRBV6-5 and J usage is TRBJ2-6; D remains unclear. CDR3 size: 12 residues. Germline V gene lookup returns CDR1 MNHEY and CDR2 SVGAGI. V was pared by 11 bases and J by 4 bases, with 9 bases between. DNA of the CDR3: TGTGCCTCCGGGCCGGGGGCCAACGTCCTGACTTTC. Translated, it gives CASGPGANVLTF.

This clonotype was found many times. The chain combines TRBV25-1 with TRBJ1-5; no firm D call. There are 14 residues in the CDR3. Between the trimmed V and J ends, which lost 3 bases and 1 base, there was a span of 7 bases. CDR1 and CDR2 (germline): MGHDK, SYGVNS. The CDR3 here is CASSDWESNQPQHF. CDR3 coding DNA: TGTGCCAGCAGTGATTGGGAAAGCAATCAGCCCCAGCATTTT.

The genes are TRBV7-9 and TRBJ2-5; unclear D gene. Germline V CDR1 and CDR2: SEHNR, FQNEAQ (reference sequence). The germline V and J ends were trimmed by 2 bases and 5 bases, with 9 bases remaining between them. CDR3 length: 13 amino acids. In DNA, the CDR3 is TGTGCCAGCAGCTTACTTGGCGGTGAGACCCAGTACTTC. Translated, it gives CASSLLGGETQYF.

This clonotype was detected many times. The gene calls are TRBV7-9 and TRBJ1-1, with a tentative D call TRBD1 (5 bases). Germline V gene sequence: CDR1 SEHNR, CDR2 FQNEAQ (reference sequence). The ends were cut back, 1 base at V and 6 bases at J, with 9 bases in the middle. This CDR3 region has 13 residues. CDR3 residues: CASSLGGDAEAFF. CDR3 nucleotides: TGTGCCAGCAGCTTAGGAGGGGACGCTGAAGCTTTCTTT. Full variable domain (missing parts from reference TRBV7-9 and TRBJ1-1): DTGVSQNPRHKITKRGQNVTFRCDPISEHNRLYWYRQTLGQGPEFLTYFQNEAQLEKSRLLSDRFSAERPKGSFSTLEIQRTEQGDSAMYLCASSLGGDAEAFFGQGTRLTVV.

There are many counts of this clonotype. V gene TRBV6-1 combines with J gene TRBJ2-3; TRBD1 agrees at 8 bases. This CDR3 region has 13 residues. CDR1 MNHNS and CDR2 SASEGT come from the germline V gene. J lost 2 bases, V lost 6 bases, and 1 base had no gene match. For the CDR3, the DNA is TGTGCCAGCAGGACAGGGGTCACAGATACGCAGTATTTT. Translation: CASRTGVTDTQYF.

The sample holds a few counts of this clonotype. The chain employs TRBV9 and TRBJ2-7; D possibly corresponds to TRBD2 (6 bases). CDR3 length: 15 residues. Germline assignment: CDR1 SGDLS and CDR2 YYNGEE. Trimming pared 0 bases from V and 4 bases from J, leaving 14 bases between. CDR3 sequence (DNA): TGTGCCAGCAGCGTAGGCTGGGGGGTAGTATACGAGCAGTACTTC. Encoded protein: CASSVGWGVVYEQYF.

This clonotype was seen ten or more times. The chain has TRBV12-2 and TRBJ1-6. TRBV12-2 is annotated as a pseudogene. The CDR3 consists of 13 residues. The CDR3 region is CASRLAANSPLHF. The CDR3 DNA is TGTGCAAGTCGCTTAGCAGCGAATTCACCCCTCCACTTT.